The 9 T cell receptor beta chains reported below all come from one sample, sequenced in a study of T cell responses to AZD1222 COVID-19 vaccine. Using immunoSEQ multiplex PCR, the repertoire was profiled, and TCRdb retains in-frame clones only, with some absent. The sample includes 150,000 to 200,000 clones, 92% seen only once; the top ten take about 2.3%. Material: peripheral blood, obtained on day 0 of AZD1222 vaccination. These receptor sequences come from an adult in good health.

V gene TRBV14 combines with J gene TRBJ2-7; possible D gene TRBD2, 5 bases. The CDR3 runs to 15 residues. CDR1 and CDR2 from the germline V gene are SGHDN and FVKESK. Between the trimmed V and J ends, which lost 1 base and 4 bases, there was a span of 14 bases. The CDR3 bases are TGTGCCAGCAGCCAAGGAGGGATCGTAGAATACGAGCAGTACTTC. Translated, it gives CASSQGGIVEYEQYF.

The rearrangement uses TRBV5-1 and TRBJ2-7; 13 bases match TRBD2. Germline V gives CDR1 SGHRS, CDR2 YFSETQ. The trim removed 0 bases at V and 4 bases at J, leaving 4 bases unmatched. The CDR3 loop spans 16 amino acids. The CDR3 reads CASSLGTSGRFYEQYF. For the CDR3, the DNA is TGCGCCAGCAGCTTGGGGACTAGCGGGAGATTTTACGAGCAGTACTTC.

The V gene is TRBV3-1 (or the pseudogene TRBV3-2), the J gene TRBJ1-1; 8 bases map to TRBD1. Germline values: CDR1 LGHDT, CDR2 YNNKEL (reference sequence). This CDR3 region has 14 residues. The V and J ends lost 3 bases and 5 bases, in that order; junction bases with no gene match: 5. DNA for the CDR3: TGTGCCAGCAGCCACCACAGGGGGACGACTGAAGCTTTCTTT. As protein: CASSHHRGTTEAFF.

This chain uses TRBV6-5 with TRBJ1-2; D is unresolved. Between the trimmed V and J ends, which lost 4 bases and 2 bases, there was a span of 8 bases. There are 13 residues in the CDR3. Germline CDR1 MNHEY, CDR2 SVGAGI. The CDR3 coding sequence is TGTGCCAGCAGTTTCTCGTGGAACTATGGCTACACCTTC. Amino acids: CASSFSWNYGYTF.

The chain is built from TRBV5-1 and TRBJ2-7; unclear D gene. The CDR3 length is 15 residues. The germline V gene encodes CDR1 SGHRS and CDR2 YFSETQ. V was shortened by 0 bases and J by 2 bases, with 12 bases between the two germline ends. The CDR3 here is CASSLAGSGAYEQYF. CDR3 sequence (DNA): TGCGCCAGCAGCTTGGCCGGTTCTGGGGCCTACGAGCAGTACTTC.

The V and J genes are TRBV5-5 and TRBJ1-2, with D possibly being TRBD1 (5 bases). The V end was cut by 6 bases, the J end by 5 bases, with 17 bases between. Germline V gives CDR1 SGHKS, CDR2 YYEKEE (reference sequence). The CDR3 spans 14 residues. The CDR3 DNA is TGTGCCAGCAACCTTTTGGGGGACGGGTATGGCTACACCTTC. Protein: CASNLLGDGYGYTF.

This chain uses TRBV15 with TRBJ1-3; D not resolved. CDR1 LNHNV and CDR2 YYDKDF come from the germline V gene (reference sequence). This CDR3 contains 15 residues. V lost 3 bases and J 0 bases, leaving 9 bases between the germline ends. The CDR3 protein is CATSRDRLSGNTIYF. CDR3 in DNA: TGTGCCACCAGCAGGGACCGCCTCTCTGGAAACACCATATATTTT.

V is TRBV10-3 and J is TRBJ1-1; 9 bases are shared with TRBD1. The CDR3 is 14 amino acids. Trimming took 9 bases from V and 6 from J; bases not matched to a gene: 11. CDR1 and CDR2 from the germline V gene are ENHRY and SYGVKD. The CDR3 sequence is CAIGTGTLGAEAFF. The CDR3, as DNA: TGTGCCATTGGGACAGGGACCCTTGGGGCTGAAGCTTTCTTT.

The chain combines TRBV5-1 with TRBJ1-2; D perhaps matches TRBD1 (6 bases). The V end was cut by 4 bases, the J end by 6 bases, with 28 bases between. Germline assignment: CDR1 SGHRS and CDR2 YFSETQ. The CDR3 covers 18 residues. The CDR3, as DNA: TGCGCCAGCAGCGGTGGGAGAGGCCAGGAACAGGGTCGTGATGGCTACACCTTC. The encoded protein is CASSGGRGQEQGRDGYTF.